This TCR beta chain was sequenced during a study of cytomegalovirus exposure and HLA in healthy donors. Deletions cut 1 base from V and 7 bases from J, with 5 bases between. The CDR3 contains 13 residues. Germline V gene sequence: CDR1 MGHRA, CDR2 YSYEKL. The PCR had 60 Vbeta and 13 Jbeta primers. Produced via immunoSEQ multiplex PCR; TCRdb's table is partial and in-frame only. The profile covers about 82,000 clones, with roughly 79% appearing a single time and about 5.5% taken by the ten largest. The V gene is TRBV4-1, the J gene TRBJ1-6; D gene ambiguous. The TCR comes from a male donor in good health and CMV-seropositive. Sequenced: PBMCs. The CDR3, as DNA: TGCGCCAGCAGCCAAGCGGTGAATTCACCCCTCCACTTT. Amino acid sequence: CASSQAVNSPLHF.